These 23 T cell receptor beta chains share one sample of origin, sequenced in a study of graft-versus-host responses after intestinal transplantation. Using immunoSEQ multiplex PCR, the repertoire was profiled, and TCRdb retains in-frame clones only, with some absent. Of about 120,000 clones in the sample, 90% were seen once. No antigen has been identified for these receptors. The sequences come from unstimulated CD4+ T cells sorted from spleen or lymph node cells, collected before intestinal transplant. Every receptor here comes from a human donor who received an intestinal transplant.

CDR3 protein: CASSFSTRTRSGITEAFF. DNA of the CDR3: TGCGCCAGCAGCTTCTCAACACGGACCCGAAGCGGGATCACTGAAGCTTTCTTT. This chain joins TRBV5-1 and TRBJ1-1; D call uncertain. The CDR3 spans 18 residues. In germline, CDR1 is SGHRS, CDR2 YFSETQ. V was pared by 2 bases and J by 4 bases, with 24 bases between.

This chain uses TRBV5-1 with TRBJ2-7, with 7 bases matching TRBD1. Germline loops: CDR1 SGHRS, CDR2 YFSETQ. The CDR3 contains 18 residues. V trimming: 4 bases; J trimming: 2 bases; junction bases outside the gene matches: 18. CDR3 in DNA: TGCGCCAGCAGCCCAGATCTCCAGGGGGTGTCTAAGACCTACGAGCAGTACTTC. It is translated as CASSPDLQGVSKTYEQYF.

This chain joins TRBV18 and TRBJ2-1; 9 positions agree with TRBD2. From germline, CDR1 is KGHSH and CDR2 LQKENI. The junction had 16 bases not matched to a gene; V was cut back by 4 bases and J by 0 bases. The CDR3 runs to 20 residues. The CDR3 sequence is CASSLSRGSGGNSSYNEQFF. CDR3 bases: TGTGCCAGCTCACTATCCCGGGGTAGCGGGGGCAACAGCTCCTACAATGAGCAGTTCTTC. Combining the CDR3 with reference TRBV18 and TRBJ2-1 gives the whole variable domain NAGVMQNPRHLVRRRGQEARLRCSPMKGHSHVYWYRQLPEEGLKFMVYLQKENIIDESGMPKERFSAEFPKEGPSILRIQQVVRGDSAAYFCASSLSRGSGGNSSYNEQFFGPGTRLTVL.

The rearrangement links TRBV9 to TRBJ1-3; unclear D gene. Per germline, CDR1 SGDLS and CDR2 YYNGEE. V was trimmed by 3 bases and J by 3 bases, leaving 16 bases between them. The CDR3 length is 16 residues. CDR3 sequence: CASSARPSRGGNTIYF. In DNA, the CDR3 is TGTGCCAGCAGCGCCCGACCCTCGCGAGGTGGAAACACCATATATTTT.

J is TRBJ1-2 and V is TRBV18; a weak D match, TRBD1 (5 bases). Trimming removed 2 bases at V and 5 bases at J, with 15 bases between. The CDR3 has 15 amino acids. Germline CDR1 is KGHSH and CDR2 is LQKENI. The CDR3 is CASSPTGGTDYGYTF. The CDR3, as DNA: TGTGCCAGCTCACCAACCGGCGGGACCGATTATGGCTACACCTTC.

The chain is built from TRBV7-2 and TRBJ2-1, with 7 nucleotides matching TRBD1. The CDR3 has 16 residues. V shed 2 bases, J shed 3 bases, and the junction held 7 bases outside the gene matches. From germline, CDR1 is SGHTA and CDR2 FQGNSA. The CDR3 here is CASSLSGAGGYNEQFF. CDR3 nucleotides: TGTGCCAGCAGCTTAAGTGGGGCAGGGGGCTACAATGAGCAGTTCTTC.

The chain joins TRBV18 to TRBJ1-1; unclear D gene. The V and J ends lost 3 bases and 5 bases respectively, with 13 bases between them. This CDR3 region has 14 residues. The germline gives CDR1 KGHSH, CDR2 LQKENI. CDR3 nucleotide sequence: TGTGCCAGCTCACCTTCTGCGAAGGAGACTGAAGCTTTCTTT. Its protein product is CASSPSAKETEAFF. The full variable domain, completed using reference TRBV18 and TRBJ1-1, is NAGVMQNPRHLVRRRGQEARLRCSPMKGHSHVYWYRQLPEEGLKFMVYLQKENIIDESGMPKERFSAEFPKEGPSILRIQQVVRGDSAAYFCASSPSAKETEAFFGQGTRLTVV.

V gene TRBV6-1 combines with J gene TRBJ2-1, with 7 bases identical to TRBD2. This CDR3 region has 13 residues. Per germline, CDR1 MNHNS and CDR2 SASEGT. The V gene end was trimmed by 8 bases and the J gene end by 2 bases; junction bases not matched to a gene: 3. CDR3 sequence: CASSAGPYNEQFF. CDR3 DNA: TGTGCCAGCTCAGCGGGACCCTACAATGAGCAGTTCTTC.

CDR3 nucleotides: TGTGCCAGCAGCTCGAAGACTAGCGGAGGGAGTCGGGAGCAGTACTTC. Translation gives CASSSKTSGGSREQYF. The J gene is TRBJ2-7, the V gene TRBV5-4; 9 bases line up with TRBD2. Germline CDR1 reads SGHNT; CDR2 reads YYREEE (reference sequence). There are 16 residues in the CDR3. J gave up 7 bases and V 3 bases, and 14 bases lay outside the gene matches.

A single count supports this clone. The chain employs TRBV28 and TRBJ2-3, with 7 nucleotides matching TRBD1. The CDR3 extends over 12 amino acids. CDR1 MDHEN and CDR2 SYDVKM come from the germline V gene. With 6 bases clipped from V and 14 bases from J, the junction kept 11 bases outside the gene matches. Written as DNA, the CDR3 is TGTGCCAGCAGGAACCCCGTGGGGACAGCGTATTTT. Translating it yields CASRNPVGTAYF. Full variable domain (remainder filled in from reference TRBV28 and TRBJ2-3): DVKVTQSSRYLVKRTGEKVFLECVQDMDHENMFWYRQDPGLGLRLIYFSYDVKMKEKGDIPEGYSVSREKKERFSLILESASTNQTSMYLCASRNPVGTAYFGPGTRLTVL.

V and J are TRBV11-3 and TRBJ2-1; tentative D call: TRBD2 (5 bases). The germline V and J ends were trimmed by 1 base and 0 bases, with 13 bases remaining between them. The CDR3 loop spans 17 amino acids. Germline CDR1 is SGHNT and CDR2 is YENEEA. In DNA form, the CDR3 reads TGTGCCAGCAGCTTAGGGAAGTTCCGGGGCTCCTACAATGAGCAGTTCTTC. It codes for CASSLGKFRGSYNEQFF.

A single count supports this clone. The chain employs TRBV19 and TRBJ1-5; the D is unclear. CDR3 length: 11 amino acids. The V and J ends lost 1 base and 15 bases respectively, with 10 bases between them. Germline lookup yields CDR1 LNHDA and CDR2 SQIVND (reference sequence). In DNA, the CDR3 is TGTGCCAGTAGTATAGGACGGCAGCGGCATTTT. The encoded protein is CASSIGRQRHF.

The chain combines TRBV28 with TRBJ1-2; weak D call: TRBD1 (5 bases). This CDR3 has 14 residues. Germline CDR1 reads MDHEN; CDR2 reads SYDVKM. The germline V and J ends were trimmed by 2 bases and 0 bases, with 7 bases remaining between them. The chain's CDR3 is CASSLAGTNYGYTF. DNA of the CDR3: TGTGCCAGCAGTTTAGCAGGGACTAACTATGGCTACACCTTC.

Here the CDR3 reads CASSTYTGELFF. CDR3 bases: TGTGCCAGCAGCACATACACCGGGGAGCTGTTTTTT. The chain has TRBV7-2 and TRBJ2-2; D unresolved. Germline V gene lookup returns CDR1 SGHTA and CDR2 FQGNSA. CDR3 length equals 12 residues. Trimming cost V 5 bases and J 3 bases, with 4 bases left between them.

The rearrangement joins TRBV30 to TRBJ1-1, with 9 positions matching TRBD1. In germline, CDR1 is GTSNPN, CDR2 SVGIG (reference sequence). The CDR3 runs to 13 residues. Trimming cost V 4 bases and J 3 bases; bases outside gene matches: 3. This CDR3 is CAWTQGAYTEAFF. CDR3 coding DNA: TGTGCCTGGACACAGGGGGCCTACACTGAAGCTTTCTTT. Using reference TRBV30 and TRBJ1-1 for the parts outside the CDR3, the full variable domain is SQTIHQWPATLVQPVGSPLSLECTVEGTSNPNLYWYRQAAGRGLQLLFYSVGIGQISSEVPQNLSASRPQDRQFILSSKKLLLSDSGFYLCAWTQGAYTEAFFGQGTRLTVV.

The rearrangement uses TRBV10-3 and TRBJ2-3, with 13 nucleotides matching TRBD2. The germline gives CDR1 ENHRY, CDR2 SYGVKD. This CDR3 spans 16 amino acids. The V segment lost 2 bases and the J segment 6 bases; nucleotides outside the gene matches: 5. The CDR3 DNA sequence: TGTGCCATCAGTGAGATGACTAGCGGGGGGAAGGATACGCAGTATTTT. Its translation: CAISEMTSGGKDTQYF.

This clone appeared a single time. This chain uses TRBV6-4 with TRBJ1-1, with D uncertain. V lost 2 bases to trimming and J lost 5 bases, with 6 bases between them. The germline CDR1 and CDR2 sequences are MRHNA and SNTAGT. The length of the CDR3 is 12 residues. CDR3 bases: TGTGCCAGCAGTGACGGAGGGACTGAAGCTTTCTTT. Encoded protein: CASSDGGTEAFF.

The chain recombines TRBV12-5 with TRBJ2-5; 13 bases map to TRBD2. The CDR3 is made up of 17 amino acids. V was pared by 4 bases and J by 5 bases, with 10 bases of the junction left unmatched. Germline V lookup: CDR1 LGHNT, CDR2 FRNRAP. The CDR3 is CASGWTSGSRPGETQYF. The CDR3, as DNA: TGTGCTAGTGGTTGGACTAGCGGGAGTCGCCCCGGGGAGACCCAGTACTTC.

This clone was observed once. This chain joins TRBV19 and TRBJ1-4; D may be TRBD1 (5 bases). Trimming shortened V by 4 bases and J by 1 base, and 7 bases separated the two germline ends. Germline assignment: CDR1 LNHDA and CDR2 SQIVND (reference sequence). The CDR3 totals 14 residues. CDR3: CASSRRGTNEKLFF. CDR3 sequence (DNA): TGTGCCAGTAGTAGGAGGGGAACTAATGAAAAACTGTTTTTT.

The chain joins TRBV2 to TRBJ2-2; 8 positions match TRBD2. Germline V gene sequence: CDR1 SNHLY, CDR2 FYNNEI. After removal of 3 bases from V and 1 base from J, the junction contained 1 base not matched to a gene. The CDR3 sequence is 15 residues long. CDR3 sequence reads: CASSETSENTGELFF. In nucleotides, the CDR3 is TGTGCCAGCAGTGAGACTAGCGAGAACACCGGGGAGCTGTTTTTT. The variable domain in full, with the rest retrieved from reference TRBV2 and TRBJ2-2, is EPEVTQTPSHQVTQMGQEVILRCVPISNHLYFYWYRQILGQKVEFLVSFYNNEISEKSEIFDDQFSVERPDGSNFTLKIRSTKLEDSAMYFCASSETSENTGELFFGEGSRLTVL.

The genes are TRBV7-9 and TRBJ1-2; a possible D gene is TRBD1 (6 bases). The CDR3 loop spans 15 amino acids. Germline V gene lookup returns CDR1 SEHNR and CDR2 FQNEAQ (reference sequence). V was clipped by 3 bases and J by 3 bases, with 14 bases between them. CDR3 amino acids: CASSLVGQGYYGYTF. CDR3 DNA: TGTGCCAGCAGCTTGGTCGGTCAGGGGTACTATGGCTACACCTTC.

The chain has TRBV7-9 and TRBJ2-7; 9 bases line up with TRBD1. The length of the CDR3 is 15 residues. Germline lookup yields CDR1 SEHNR and CDR2 FQNEAQ (reference sequence). Unmatched junction bases numbered 6, after V lost 5 bases and J lost 1 base. The CDR3 coding sequence is TGTGCCAGCAGCCCAGGACAGGGGCTTTCCTACGAGCAGTACTTC. Translating gives CASSPGQGLSYEQYF.

The J gene is TRBJ2-5, the V gene TRBV10-3; 8 bases match TRBD2. The V gene's germline CDR1 is ENHRY and CDR2 SYGVKD. This CDR3 spans 15 amino acids. The junction had 9 bases not matched to a gene; V was cut back by 6 bases and J by 3 bases. CDR3 DNA sequence: TGTGCCATCAGCCCCCGGGGGGGAGGAGAAGAGACCCAGTACTTC. It yields the protein CAISPRGGGEETQYF.